The clone carrying this T cell receptor beta chain was seen just once. The source of the sample is a study of blood T cell repertoires in COVID-19. Per the authors' pipeline: Cell counts per sample came from amplifying reference gene primers. Here immunoSEQ multiplex PCR was the method, and the copy in TCRdb shows in-frame clones only, minus some. V, J and clone size were drawn from that table, and D and trimming were deduced from the DNA. Among 110,000 to 150,000 clones listed, about 82% were seen once. The sample comprised peripheral blood. The sequence derives from a man in his fifties with acute or convalescent COVID-19.

CDR3: CASSLNTGGRYEQYF. In DNA form, the CDR3 reads TGTGCCAGCAGCCTAAATACAGGGGGCAGGTACGAGCAGTACTTC. This chain links TRBV11-3 with TRBJ2-7, with 9 positions matching TRBD1. In germline, CDR1 is SGHNT, CDR2 YENEEA. Trimming cost V 5 bases and J 4 bases; bases outside gene matches: 9. The CDR3 totals 15 residues.